A single sample gave rise to the 6 T cell receptor beta chains below, sequenced in a study of blood T cell repertoires in COVID-19. Data came from immunoSEQ multiplex PCR; TCRdb stores just in-frame clones and leaves some out. There are more than 85,000 clones in the sample; 70% to 90% occur only once, and less than 3.5% lies in the top ten. The sequenced sample was PBMCs or T cells enriched from blood (not recorded which). The source is a woman aged 45-59 years who had recovered from COVID-19.

This chain links TRBV7-9 with TRBJ1-1; 8 positions agree with TRBD1. The CDR3 has 14 amino acids. Germline V CDR1 and CDR2: SEHNR, FQNEAQ (reference sequence). V lost 3 bases to trimming and J lost 2 bases; unmatched junction nucleotides: 2. The CDR3 coding sequence is TGTGCCAGCAGCTTGACAGGGGATAACACTGAAGCTTTCTTT. Translation gives CASSLTGDNTEAFF.

The genes are TRBV12-3 or TRBV12-4 and TRBJ2-1; TRBD2 matches 9 bases. With V trimmed by 2 bases and J by 16 bases, 6 bases remained unmatched. The CDR3 is 12 residues long. CDR3 sequence (DNA): TGTGCCAGCAGTTTACGGCGGGGGGGCGGCTTCTTC. Translation gives CASSLRRGGGFF.

V is TRBV3-1 (or the pseudogene TRBV3-2) and J is TRBJ1-5; D ambiguous. Trimming took 0 bases from V and 2 from J, leaving 8 bases between them. Germline values: CDR1 LGHDT, CDR2 YNNKEL (reference sequence). The CDR3 totals 15 residues. DNA of the CDR3: TGTGCCAGCAGCCAAGATAGCCGTGGCAATCAGCCCCAGCATTTT. This translates into CASSQDSRGNQPQHF.

V and J are TRBV10-3 and TRBJ2-1; TRBD2 matches 8 bases. The CDR3 runs 13 residues. V lost 6 bases and J lost 5; bases outside the gene matches: 3. The germline CDR1 and CDR2 sequences are ENHRY and SYGVKD. The chain's CDR3 is CAIRPGLDNEQFF. The CDR3 nucleotides are TGTGCCATCAGACCGGGACTAGACAATGAGCAGTTCTTC.

V and J are TRBV12-3 or TRBV12-4 and TRBJ1-1; a weak D match, TRBD1 (6 bases). This CDR3 spans 12 amino acids. Trimming removed 7 bases at V and 3 bases at J, with 9 bases between. The CDR3 region is CASTGQYTEAFF. Written as DNA, the CDR3 is TGTGCCAGCACCGGACAGTACACTGAAGCTTTCTTT.

The chain combines TRBV28 with TRBJ1-1; D gene uncertain. V lost 2 bases to trimming and J lost 6 bases, with 7 bases between them. Germline loops: CDR1 MDHEN, CDR2 SYDVKM. This CDR3 has 12 amino acids. CDR3 nucleotides: TGTGCCAGCAGTTTACTAACGGCTGAAGCTTTCTTT. Its translation: CASSLLTAEAFF.